These 17 T cell receptor beta chains were sequenced from one sample in a study of blood T cell repertoires in COVID-19. The repertoire was sequenced with immunoSEQ multiplex PCR; TCRdb's copy has only in-frame clones and lacks some. The sample has under 300,000 clones, around 90% seen once; the top ten hold about 6%. Sequencing was performed on PBMCs or T cells enriched from blood (not recorded which). The origin of the receptors is a woman aged 25 to 45 with acute COVID-19.

The V and J genes are TRBV11-2 and TRBJ2-7; D unresolved. Between the trimmed V and J ends, which lost 4 bases and 4 bases, there was a span of 14 bases. From germline, CDR1 is SGHAT and CDR2 FQNNGV. The CDR3 is 14 amino acids. CDR3 DNA: TGTGCCAGCAGCTCACCGGGTACCGGGTACGAGCAGTACTTC. Its protein is CASSSPGTGYEQYF. Full variable domain (missing parts from reference TRBV11-2 and TRBJ2-7): EAGVAQSPRYKIIEKRQSVAFWCNPISGHATLYWYQQILGQGPKLLIQFQNNGVVDDSQLPKDRFSAERLKGVDSTLKIQPAKLEDSAVYLCASSSPGTGYEQYFGPGTRLTVT.

V usage is TRBV7-3 and J usage is TRBJ2-7, with TRBD2 matching 12 bases. The germline CDR1 and CDR2 sequences are SGHTA and FQGTGA. The CDR3 runs to 18 residues. With 5 bases clipped from V and 2 bases from J, the junction kept 13 bases outside the gene matches. CDR3 loop: CASSQLAGGPAGPYEQYF. The DNA for the CDR3 is TGTGCCAGCAGCCAACTAGCGGGGGGCCCAGCTGGTCCCTACGAGCAGTACTTC.

The chain joins TRBV20-1 to TRBJ2-4, with TRBD2 matching over 10 bases. The CDR3 has 13 amino acids. V dropped 3 bases and J dropped 8; count of bases not matched to a gene: 4. Germline-derived CDR1 and CDR2 are DFQATT and SNEGSKA (reference sequence). The CDR3 DNA follows: TGCAGTGCTAGTCCGCTAGCGGGAGACATTCAGTACTTC. It yields the protein CSASPLAGDIQYF.

The chain combines TRBV25-1 with TRBJ2-2; D gene unclear. The germline V gene has CDR1 MGHDK and CDR2 SYGVNS. The V and J ends lost 2 bases and 4 bases respectively, with 11 bases between them. The CDR3 is made up of 15 amino acids. The CDR3 sequence: CASSEGGRFTGELFF. In nucleotides, the CDR3 is TGTGCCAGCAGTGAAGGCGGCAGATTCACCGGGGAGCTGTTTTTT.

V is TRBV7-9 and J is TRBJ1-1; D remains ambiguous. CDR1 and CDR2 (germline): SEHNR, FQNEAQ (reference sequence). This CDR3 comprises 13 residues. V was shortened by 5 bases and J by 4 bases, with 11 bases between the two germline ends. As DNA, the CDR3 is TGTGCCAGCAGCCATGAAGAGGGCACTGAAGCTTTCTTT. It codes for CASSHEEGTEAFF. The complete variable domain, with remaining parts taken from reference TRBV7-9 and TRBJ1-1, reads DTGVSQNPRHKITKRGQNVTFRCDPISEHNRLYWYRQTLGQGPEFLTYFQNEAQLEKSRLLSDRFSAERPKGSFSTLEIQRTEQGDSAMYLCASSHEEGTEAFFGQGTRLTVV.

The rearrangement links TRBV27 to TRBJ2-7; TRBD2 matches 13 bases. Per the germline V gene, CDR1 is MNHEY and CDR2 is SMNVEV (reference sequence). This CDR3 spans 16 amino acids. V trimming: 4 bases; J trimming: 2 bases; junction bases outside the gene matches: 5. CDR3: CASSWTSGRVAYEQYF. DNA of the CDR3: TGTGCCAGCAGTTGGACTAGCGGGAGAGTAGCCTACGAGCAGTACTTC.

The chain combines TRBV18 with TRBJ1-1; D uncertain. The V end was cut by 2 bases, the J end by 1 base, with 11 bases between. CDR1 and CDR2 from the germline V gene are KGHSH and LQKENI. CDR3 length: 15 residues. CDR3 region: CASSPSRGSNTEAFF. As DNA, the CDR3 is TGTGCCAGCTCACCAAGTCGAGGGTCGAACACTGAAGCTTTCTTT. Supplemented by reference TRBV18 and TRBJ1-1, the full variable domain reads NAGVMQNPRHLVRRRGQEARLRCSPMKGHSHVYWYRQLPEEGLKFMVYLQKENIIDESGMPKERFSAEFPKEGPSILRIQQVVRGDSAAYFCASSPSRGSNTEAFFGQGTRLTVV.

This chain links TRBV30 with TRBJ1-6; a weak D match, TRBD1 (6 bases). The V and J ends lost 0 bases and 10 bases respectively, with 10 bases between them. The V gene's germline CDR1 is GTSNPN and CDR2 SVGIG (reference sequence). The CDR3 runs 13 residues. The CDR3 protein is CAWSVGGGSPLHF. DNA of the CDR3: TGTGCCTGGAGTGTAGGGGGGGGCTCACCCCTCCACTTT.

This clone was seen more than once but under ten times. The chain recombines TRBV5-1 with TRBJ1-3; D is perhaps TRBD1 (6 bases). Looked up from germline, CDR1 is SGHRS and CDR2 is YFSETQ. The germline V and J ends were trimmed by 7 bases and 0 bases, with 11 bases remaining between them. This CDR3 spans 14 amino acids. This CDR3 reads CASGPDSSGNTIYF. The CDR3 coding sequence is TGCGCCAGCGGGCCGGACAGCTCTGGAAACACCATATATTTT.

This chain connects TRBV4-3 to TRBJ2-3; tentatively, D is TRBD2 (5 bases). V shed 0 bases and J shed 2 bases, with 24 bases lying between them. The CDR3 runs to 20 residues. Germline V lookup: CDR1 LGHNA, CDR2 YSLEER. The CDR3 DNA sequence: TGCGCCAGCAGCCAAGATGCATCACTTTGGGAGTACACACACACAGATACGCAGTATTTT. This translates into CASSQDASLWEYTHTDTQYF.

This clone occurred a few times. The CDR3 loop is CASSEITGGQETQYF. CDR3 bases: TGTGCCAGCAGTGAAATAACGGGGGGGCAAGAGACCCAGTACTTC. The rearrangement links TRBV6-1 to TRBJ2-5; 8 bases map to TRBD2. The CDR3 spans 15 residues. V shed 2 bases, J shed 2 bases, and the junction held 4 bases outside the gene matches. CDR1 MNHNS and CDR2 SASEGT come from the germline V gene.

This sequence joins TRBV18 and TRBJ1-4; a weak D match, TRBD1 (6 bases). V gave up 4 bases and J gave up 8 bases, with 14 bases separating them. From germline, CDR1 is KGHSH and CDR2 LQKENI. The CDR3 covers 14 residues. For the CDR3, the DNA is TGTGCCAGCTCACTTTACAGGGTTGGGGAAAAACTGTTTTTT. Protein product: CASSLYRVGEKLFF.

This clone was seen only once. The J gene is TRBJ2-7, the V gene TRBV7-6, with a tentative D call TRBD1 (5 bases). V lost 5 bases and J 0 bases, leaving 11 bases between the germline ends. Germline CDR1 reads SGHVS; CDR2 reads FNYEAQ. The CDR3 consists of 14 residues. The CDR3 spells CASSPDTISYEQYF. The CDR3 bases are TGTGCCAGCAGCCCGGACACGATCTCCTACGAGCAGTACTTC.

This clone was seen more than once but under ten times. For the CDR3, the DNA is TGTGCCAGCAGTTTATTACGACAGCAGAACACTGAAGCTTTCTTT. It yields the protein CASSLLRQQNTEAFF. J is TRBJ1-1 and V is TRBV28, with D perhaps matching TRBD1 (5 bases). This CDR3 comprises 15 residues. Germline CDR1 and CDR2: MDHEN and SYDVKM. Trimming pared 1 base from V and 1 base from J, leaving 10 bases between.

V gene TRBV7-3 combines with J gene TRBJ2-1; 7 bases agree with TRBD2. Germline values: CDR1 SGHTA, CDR2 FQGTGA. V trimming: 1 base; J trimming: 6 bases; junction bases outside the gene matches: 9. The CDR3 spans 16 residues. This chain's CDR3 is CASSLMGGSLFNEQFF. The DNA for the CDR3 is TGTGCCAGCAGCTTAATGGGCGGGAGCTTATTCAATGAGCAGTTCTTC.

The DNA for the CDR3 is TGTGCCAGTAGTAAGGCAGGGTGGGTTGAAAACATTCAGTACTTC. Its protein product is CASSKAGWVENIQYF. V is TRBV19 and J is TRBJ2-4; D possibly corresponds to TRBD1 (5 bases). Germline lookup yields CDR1 LNHDA and CDR2 SQIVND (reference sequence). CDR3 length: 15 amino acids. Trimming cost V 4 bases and J 5 bases, with 15 bases left between them.

The chain links TRBV28 to TRBJ2-3; D is undetermined. Germline loops: CDR1 MDHEN, CDR2 SYDVKM. The CDR3 contains 13 residues. Trimming left V 7 bases short and J 0 bases short, with 8 bases between. The CDR3 nucleotides read TGTGCCAGCAATCCGGGTAGCACAGATACGCAGTATTTT. Translated, it gives CASNPGSTDTQYF.